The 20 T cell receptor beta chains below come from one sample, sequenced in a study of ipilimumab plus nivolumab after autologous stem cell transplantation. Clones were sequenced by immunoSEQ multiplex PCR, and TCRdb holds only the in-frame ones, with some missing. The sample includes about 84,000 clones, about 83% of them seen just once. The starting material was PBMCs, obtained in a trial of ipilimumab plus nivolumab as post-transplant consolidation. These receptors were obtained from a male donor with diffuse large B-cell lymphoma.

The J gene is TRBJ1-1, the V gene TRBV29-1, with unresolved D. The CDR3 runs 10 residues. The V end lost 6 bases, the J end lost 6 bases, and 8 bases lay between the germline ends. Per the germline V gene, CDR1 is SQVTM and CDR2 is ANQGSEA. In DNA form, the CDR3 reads TGCAGCGTCGACGAACCTGAAGCTTTCTTT. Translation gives CSVDEPEAFF. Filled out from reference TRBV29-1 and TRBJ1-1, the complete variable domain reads SAVISQKPSRDICQRGTSLTIQCQVDSQVTMMFWYRQQPGQSLTLIATANQGSEATYESGFVIDKFPISRPNLTFSTLTVSNMSPEDSSIYLCSVDEPEAFFGQGTRLTVV.

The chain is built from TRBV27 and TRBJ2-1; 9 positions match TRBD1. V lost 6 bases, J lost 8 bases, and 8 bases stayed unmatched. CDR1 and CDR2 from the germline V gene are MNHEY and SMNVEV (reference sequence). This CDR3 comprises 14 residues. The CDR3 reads CASRAQGALDEQFF. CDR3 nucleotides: TGTGCCAGCAGGGCACAGGGGGCTTTGGATGAGCAGTTCTTC.

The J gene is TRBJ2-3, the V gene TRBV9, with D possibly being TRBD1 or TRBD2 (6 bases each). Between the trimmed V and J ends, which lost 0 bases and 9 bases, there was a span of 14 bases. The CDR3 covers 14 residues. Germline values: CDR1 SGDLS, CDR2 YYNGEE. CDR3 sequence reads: CASSVGTGGRTQYF. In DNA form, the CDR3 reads TGTGCCAGCAGCGTAGGGACCGGGGGCCGAACGCAGTATTTT.

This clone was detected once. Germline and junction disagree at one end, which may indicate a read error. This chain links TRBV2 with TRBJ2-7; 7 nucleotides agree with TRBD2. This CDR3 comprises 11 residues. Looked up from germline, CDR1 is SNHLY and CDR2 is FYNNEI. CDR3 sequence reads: CASSEDGQRGF. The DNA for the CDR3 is TGTGCCAGCAGTGAGGACGGCCAGCGGGGCTTC.

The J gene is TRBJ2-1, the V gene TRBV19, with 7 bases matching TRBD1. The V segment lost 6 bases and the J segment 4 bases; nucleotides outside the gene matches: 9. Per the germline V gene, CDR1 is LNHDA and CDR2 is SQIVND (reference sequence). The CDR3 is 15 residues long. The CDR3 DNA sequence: TGTGCCAGTAGCGCCGGGACAGTCCTTTACAATGAGCAGTTCTTC. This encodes CASSAGTVLYNEQFF. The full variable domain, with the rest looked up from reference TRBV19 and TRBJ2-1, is DGGITQSPKYLFRKEGQNVTLSCEQNLNHDAMYWYRQDPGQGLRLIYYSQIVNDFQKGDIAEGYSVSREKKESFPLTVTSAQKNPTAFYLCASSAGTVLYNEQFFGPGTRLTVL.

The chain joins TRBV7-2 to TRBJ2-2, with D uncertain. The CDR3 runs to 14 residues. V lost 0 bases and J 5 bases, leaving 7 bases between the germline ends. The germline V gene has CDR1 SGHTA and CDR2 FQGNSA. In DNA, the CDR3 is TGTGCCAGCAGCTTAGCGACGAGGACCGGGGAGCTGTTTTTT. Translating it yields CASSLATRTGELFF.

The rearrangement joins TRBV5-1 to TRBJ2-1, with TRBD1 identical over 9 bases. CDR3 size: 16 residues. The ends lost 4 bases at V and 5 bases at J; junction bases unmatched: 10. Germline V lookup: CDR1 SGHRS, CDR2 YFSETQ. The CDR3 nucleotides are TGCGCCAGCAGCGGACAGGGGAGGAAAAGGGACAATGAGCAGTTCTTC. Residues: CASSGQGRKRDNEQFF.

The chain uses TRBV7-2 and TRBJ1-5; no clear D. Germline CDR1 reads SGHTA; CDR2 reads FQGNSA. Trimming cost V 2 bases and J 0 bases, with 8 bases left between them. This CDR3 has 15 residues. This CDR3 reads CASSLTRHSNQPQHF. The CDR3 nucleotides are TGTGCCAGCAGCTTAACCCGTCATAGCAATCAGCCCCAGCATTTT.

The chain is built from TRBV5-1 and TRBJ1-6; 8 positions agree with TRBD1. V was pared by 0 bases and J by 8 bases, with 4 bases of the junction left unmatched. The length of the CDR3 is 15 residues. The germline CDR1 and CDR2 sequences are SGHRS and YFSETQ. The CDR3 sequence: CASSLEGTGYSPLHF. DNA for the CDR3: TGCGCCAGCAGCTTGGAAGGGACAGGTTATTCACCCCTCCACTTT.

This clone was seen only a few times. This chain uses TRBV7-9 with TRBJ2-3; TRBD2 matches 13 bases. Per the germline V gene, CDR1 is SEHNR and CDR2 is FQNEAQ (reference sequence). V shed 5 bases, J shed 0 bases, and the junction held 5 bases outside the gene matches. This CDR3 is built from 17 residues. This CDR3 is CASSPGLAGPSTDTQYF. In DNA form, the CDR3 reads TGTGCCAGCAGCCCGGGACTAGCGGGGCCCAGCACAGATACGCAGTATTTT.

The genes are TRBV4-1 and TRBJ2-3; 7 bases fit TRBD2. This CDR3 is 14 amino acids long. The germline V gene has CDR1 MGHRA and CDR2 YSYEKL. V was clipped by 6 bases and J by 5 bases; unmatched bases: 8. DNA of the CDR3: TGCGCCAGCAGGCTCGGACTAGTTGGAGATACGCAGTATTTT. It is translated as CASRLGLVGDTQYF.

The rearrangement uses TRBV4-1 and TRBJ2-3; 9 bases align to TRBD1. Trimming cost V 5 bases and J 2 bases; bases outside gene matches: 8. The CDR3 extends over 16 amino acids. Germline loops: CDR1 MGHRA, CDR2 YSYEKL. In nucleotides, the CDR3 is TGCGCCAGCAGCACGACCCGGGACAGGGACACAGATACGCAGTATTTT. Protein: CASSTTRDRDTDTQYF.

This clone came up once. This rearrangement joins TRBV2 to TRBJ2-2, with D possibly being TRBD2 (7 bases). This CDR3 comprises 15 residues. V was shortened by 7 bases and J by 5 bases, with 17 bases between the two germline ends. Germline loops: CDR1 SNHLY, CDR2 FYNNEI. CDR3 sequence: CASTEGGAQTGELFF. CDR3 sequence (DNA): TGTGCCAGCACCGAGGGGGGGGCCCAAACCGGGGAGCTGTTTTTT. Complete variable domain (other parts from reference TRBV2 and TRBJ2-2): EPEVTQTPSHQVTQMGQEVILRCVPISNHLYFYWYRQILGQKVEFLVSFYNNEISEKSEIFDDQFSVERPDGSNFTLKIRSTKLEDSAMYFCASTEGGAQTGELFFGEGSRLTVL.

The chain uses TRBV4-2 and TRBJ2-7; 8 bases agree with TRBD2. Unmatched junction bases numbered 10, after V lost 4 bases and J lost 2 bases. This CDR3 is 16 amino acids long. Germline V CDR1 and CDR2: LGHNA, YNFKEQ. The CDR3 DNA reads TGTGCCAGCAGCCCTCGGGGCGGGGGGATTCCCTACGAGCAGTACTTC. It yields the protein CASSPRGGGIPYEQYF.

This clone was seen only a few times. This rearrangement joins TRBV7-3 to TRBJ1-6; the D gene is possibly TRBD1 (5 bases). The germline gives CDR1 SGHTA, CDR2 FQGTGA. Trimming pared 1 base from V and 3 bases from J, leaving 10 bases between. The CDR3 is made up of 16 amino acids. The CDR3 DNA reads TGTGCCAGCAGCTTAATGGGGCAGGACTATAATTCACCCCTCCACTTT. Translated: CASSLMGQDYNSPLHF.

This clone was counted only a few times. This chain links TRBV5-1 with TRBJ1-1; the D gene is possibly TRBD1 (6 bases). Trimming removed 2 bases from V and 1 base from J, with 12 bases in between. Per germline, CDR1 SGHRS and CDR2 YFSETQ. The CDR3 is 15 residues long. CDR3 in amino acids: CASSFGQLTNTEAFF. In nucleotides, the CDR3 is TGCGCCAGCAGCTTCGGACAGCTGACGAACACTGAAGCTTTCTTT. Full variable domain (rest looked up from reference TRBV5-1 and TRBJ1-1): KAGVTQTPRYLIKTRGQQVTLSCSPISGHRSVSWYQQTPGQGLQFLFEYFSETQRNKGNFPGRFSGRQFSNSRSEMNVSTLELGDSALYLCASSFGQLTNTEAFFGQGTRLTVV.

CDR3 nucleotides: TGCGCCAGCAGCCTAGGGGGCGTTAGCTCTGGAAACACCATATATTTT. It specifies CASSLGGVSSGNTIYF. This sequence joins TRBV5-1 and TRBJ1-3; 7 nucleotides match TRBD1. The V gene's germline CDR1 is SGHRS and CDR2 YFSETQ. The CDR3 has 16 residues. Unmatched junction bases numbered 7, after V lost 4 bases and J lost 0 bases.

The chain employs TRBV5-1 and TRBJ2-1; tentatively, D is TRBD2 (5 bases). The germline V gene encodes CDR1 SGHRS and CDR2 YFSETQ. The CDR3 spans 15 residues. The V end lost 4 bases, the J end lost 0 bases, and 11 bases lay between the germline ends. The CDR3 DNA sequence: TGCGCCAGCAGCACGTCGGGGTTCTCCTACAATGAGCAGTTCTTC. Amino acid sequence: CASSTSGFSYNEQFF.

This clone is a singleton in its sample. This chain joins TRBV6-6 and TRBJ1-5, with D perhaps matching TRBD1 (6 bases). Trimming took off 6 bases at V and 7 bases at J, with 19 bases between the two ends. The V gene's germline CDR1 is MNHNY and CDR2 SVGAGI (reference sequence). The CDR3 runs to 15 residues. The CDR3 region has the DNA TGTGCCAGCAGCCTTGCCGACAGGCTTGGGCAGCCCCAGCATTTT. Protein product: CASSLADRLGQPQHF.

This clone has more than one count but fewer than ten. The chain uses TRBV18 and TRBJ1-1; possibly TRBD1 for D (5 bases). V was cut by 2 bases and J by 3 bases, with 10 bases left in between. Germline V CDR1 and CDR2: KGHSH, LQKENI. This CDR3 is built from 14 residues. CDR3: CASSPVTGDTEAFF. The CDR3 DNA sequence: TGTGCCAGCTCACCAGTTACGGGGGACACTGAAGCTTTCTTT.